This T cell receptor beta chain was sequenced during a study of cytomegalovirus exposure and HLA in healthy donors. Overall study context: Sequencing of around 200 million T cells in an earlier analysis found around 100 million unique TCR beta sequences. Across around 400 genotyped donors, around 82% landed in the Caucasian-associated ancestry cluster. The study, taken as a whole, reports: The study recorded 150 to 200 TCR beta chains that were cytomegalovirus-associated. Being productive about 90% or about 30% of the time was typical of most TCR beta V segments in an earlier analysis.

V lost 4 bases and J 4 bases, leaving 18 bases between the germline ends. There are 15 residues in the CDR3. In regard to this clone: Its specificity is not known.

The primer mix had 60 Vbeta and 13 Jbeta primers. Method: immunoSEQ multiplex PCR; TCRdb's copy keeps in-frame clones and lacks some. The sample has around 190,000 clones. The chain uses TRBV5-3 and TRBJ2-7; D may be TRBD2 (6 bases). TRBV5-3 is marked as an open reading frame, function uncertain. Sequenced sample: PBMCs. This clonotype originated in a woman in her 30s in good health and CMV-seropositive. The CDR3 region has the DNA TGTGCCAGAAGCCCCGTCCTAGCGAGTTGGTACGAGCAGTACTTC. Translated: CARSPVLASWYEQYF.